The 26 T cell receptor beta chains listed next were all sequenced from one sample in a study of T-cell memory formation after mild COVID-19. TCRdb redid the calling of the 5' RACE reads with MiXCR, one entry per CDR3 protein. Found here are roughly 49,000 distinct CDR3 sequences, roughly 27% of them singletons; the top ten hold 40% to 50%. Sequencing was carried out using PBMCs or a T cell subset sorted from them (not recorded which). These receptors all stem from a young man who had mild COVID-19 (a few samples of this study predate the infection). Cell type and time point are not known.

Only a few counts were recorded for this clonotype. The chain recombines TRBV4-2 with TRBJ2-2; D call uncertain. This CDR3 spans 15 amino acids. V was pared by 4 bases and J by 4 bases, with 13 bases between. Germline V gene sequence: CDR1 LGHNA, CDR2 YNFKEQ. Written as DNA, the CDR3 is TGTGCCAGCAGCCGGGGATTAACTTCCACCGGGGAGCTGTTTTTT. It specifies CASSRGLTSTGELFF.

The gene calls are TRBV12-3 or TRBV12-4 and TRBJ2-7; a possible D gene is TRBD1 (5 bases). The CDR3 runs to 12 residues. V shed 1 base and J shed 5 bases, with 6 bases lying between them. CDR3 nucleotide sequence: TGTGCCAGCAGTTTAGACAGGAACGAGCAGTACGTC. As protein: CASSLDRNEQYV.

The chain combines TRBV7-6 with TRBJ2-5; D is perhaps TRBD2 (7 bases). Trimming shortened V by 4 bases and J by 4 bases, and 16 bases separated the two germline ends. There are 15 residues in the CDR3. CDR1 is SGHVS, CDR2 FNYEAQ, per germline. CDR3 nucleotide sequence: TGTGCCAGCAGCTCCCCGGGGGGCTGGGGAGAGACCCAGTACTTC. Its translation is CASSSPGGWGETQYF.

This chain links TRBV6-5 with TRBJ1-1, with D perhaps matching TRBD1 (5 bases). Germline CDR1 and CDR2: MNHEY and SVGAGI. With 7 bases removed from V and 5 bases from J, the gap between germline ends came to 11 bases. The CDR3 loop spans 12 amino acids. The CDR3 is CASTSGRTEAFF. For the CDR3, the DNA is TGTGCCAGCACCTCAGGGAGAACTGAAGCTTTCTTT.

Concerning this clonotype: It is likely a read error, because the conserved phenylalanine at the end of the CDR3 is missing. This chain uses TRBV2 with TRBJ2-3, with D perhaps TRBD1 (6 bases). Trimming removed 7 bases from V and 3 bases from J, with 17 bases in between. From germline, CDR1 is SNHLY and CDR2 FYNNEI. CDR3 length: 15 amino acids. CDR3 in DNA: TGTGCCAGCACCGAAGGTCCTCAGGGGACAGATACGCAGTATCTT. Translating gives CASTEGPQGTDTQYL.

The chain couples TRBV6-5 to TRBJ2-2, with D perhaps matching TRBD1 (5 bases). In germline, CDR1 is MNHEY, CDR2 SVGAGI. Trimming removed 7 bases at V and 9 bases at J, with 9 bases between. The CDR3 runs 11 residues. CDR3 in amino acids: CASIQDRELFF. For the CDR3, the DNA is TGTGCCAGCATCCAGGACAGGGAGCTGTTTTTT.

The sample holds many counts of this clonotype. The chain links TRBV20-1 to TRBJ2-7; weak D call: TRBD1 (5 bases). Per germline, CDR1 DFQATT and CDR2 SNEGSKA (reference sequence). The CDR3 length is 14 residues. V was clipped by 2 bases and J by 0 bases, with 11 bases between them. This CDR3 reads CSARSRGSSYEQYF. CDR3 bases: TGCAGTGCTAGAAGTAGGGGAAGCTCCTACGAGCAGTACTTC.

The rearrangement joins TRBV4-3 to TRBJ2-1; 16 nucleotides line up with TRBD2. The CDR3 consists of 20 residues. The trim removed 4 bases at V and 1 base at J, leaving 10 bases unmatched. Germline-derived CDR1 and CDR2 are LGHNA and YSLEER. The CDR3 bases are TGCGCCAGCAGCCGGTCCTTTGGGACTAGCGGGGGGGTTTCCTACAATGAGCAGTTCTTC. Protein sequence: CASSRSFGTSGGVSYNEQFF.

Worth noting for this clonotype: The conserved phenylalanine or tryptophan normally closing the CDR3 is absent here, so this likely arose from a read error. The chain links TRBV4-3 to TRBJ2-5; D may match TRBD1 or TRBD2 (5 bases each). This CDR3 has 17 amino acids. Trimming removed 0 bases at V and 2 bases at J, with 16 bases between. Germline V lookup: CDR1 LGHNA, CDR2 YSLEER. The CDR3 loop reads CASSQDLRGRRQETQYL. The CDR3 DNA sequence: TGCGCCAGCAGCCAAGATTTGAGGGGCCGGAGGCAAGAGACCCAGTACCTC.

This clonotype has more than one count but fewer than ten. This chain connects TRBV12-3 or TRBV12-4 to TRBJ2-7, with D possibly being TRBD1 (6 bases). This CDR3 contains 15 residues. V was trimmed by 1 base and J by 6 bases, leaving 16 bases between them. This chain's CDR3 is CASSLGHRESVEQYF. The CDR3 region has the DNA TGTGCCAGCAGTTTAGGACACAGGGAGTCGGTCGAGCAGTACTTC.

This clonotype showed up many times. This chain links TRBV6-4 with TRBJ2-1, with 8 positions matching TRBD2. Germline V gives CDR1 MRHNA, CDR2 SNTAGT. CDR3 length: 15 amino acids. V was pared by 3 bases and J by 9 bases, with 10 bases of the junction left unmatched. The DNA of the CDR3 is TGTGCCAGCAGTGAAGATGTAGCGGGGTCGAGTGAGCAGTTCTTC. This translates into CASSEDVAGSSEQFF.

Only a few counts were recorded for this clonotype. The J gene is TRBJ1-6, the V gene TRBV6-2 or TRBV6-3; D gene uncertain. The V end lost 4 bases, the J end lost 3 bases, and 10 bases lay between the germline ends. Germline V lookup: CDR1 MNHEY, CDR2 SVGEGT. The CDR3 runs 15 residues. This CDR3 is CASSSEGFYNSPLHF. The DNA for the CDR3 is TGTGCCAGCAGTTCGGAAGGATTCTATAATTCACCCCTCCACTTT.

In this sample, this clonotype turned up a few times. The chain couples TRBV6-2 or TRBV6-3 to TRBJ2-3; TRBD2 aligns across 9 bases. Germline CDR1 reads MNHEY; CDR2 reads SVGEGT. The V gene end was trimmed by 6 bases and the J gene end by 2 bases; junction bases not matched to a gene: 9. The CDR3 totals 16 residues. The chain's CDR3 is CASRPLAGEFTDTQYF. Written as DNA, the CDR3 is TGTGCCAGCAGACCGTTAGCGGGAGAATTCACAGATACGCAGTATTTT.

In this sample, this clonotype turned up a few times. J is TRBJ2-7 and V is TRBV11-2, with D uncertain. Germline CDR1 reads SGHAT; CDR2 reads FQNNGV. CDR3 length equals 14 residues. The V end was cut by 1 base, the J end by 3 bases, with 10 bases between. This CDR3 is CASSLVGSSYEQYF. The CDR3 DNA reads TGTGCCAGCAGCTTAGTGGGATCCAGCTACGAGCAGTACTTC.

In this sample, this clonotype turned up a few times. This rearrangement joins TRBV6-2 or TRBV6-3 to TRBJ2-1, with D possibly being TRBD2 (6 bases). The length of the CDR3 is 15 residues. V lost 3 bases to trimming and J lost 6 bases, with 15 bases between them. Germline V CDR1 and CDR2: MNHEY, SVGEGT. In nucleotides, the CDR3 is TGTGCCAGCAGTTATCGGGGACTCGGTGTCAATGAGCAGTTCTTC. It is translated as CASSYRGLGVNEQFF.

This clonotype has more than one count but fewer than ten. The V call is TRBV7-8, the J call TRBJ2-1; D unclear. Germline CDR1 is SGHVS and CDR2 is FQNEAQ. The CDR3 is 12 amino acids. The V and J ends lost 4 bases and 10 bases respectively, with 11 bases between them. The chain's CDR3 is CASSSLSPEQFF. For the CDR3, the DNA is TGTGCCAGCAGCTCCCTGAGTCCCGAGCAGTTCTTC.

This clonotype was seen ten or more times. The gene calls are TRBV5-6 and TRBJ2-3, with TRBD2 matching 9 bases. CDR1 is SGHDT and CDR2 is YYEEEE in the germline V gene. The ends lost 0 bases at V and 4 bases at J; junction bases unmatched: 6. CDR3 length: 16 residues. The CDR3 DNA reads TGTGCCAGCAGCTTGGCGGTAGCGGGGGTGTCAGATACGCAGTATTTT. It codes for CASSLAVAGVSDTQYF.

The CDR3 region is CASSLEWESSDTGELFF. The CDR3 nucleotides read TGTGCCAGCAGCCTAGAGTGGGAGAGCTCCGACACCGGGGAGCTGTTTTTT. This chain joins TRBV9 and TRBJ2-2; TRBD2 is a possible D gene (5 bases). Trimming stripped 4 bases from V and 3 bases from J, with 19 bases between. The CDR3 is 17 amino acids. Germline V CDR1 and CDR2: SGDLS, YYNGEE. Combining the CDR3 with reference TRBV9 and TRBJ2-2 gives the whole variable domain DSGVTQTPKHLITATGQRVTLRCSPRSGDLSVYWYQQSLDQGLQFLIQYYNGEERAKGNILERFSAQQFPDLHSELNLSSLELGDSALYFCASSLEWESSDTGELFFGEGSRLTVL.

V usage is TRBV28 and J usage is TRBJ2-7, with 9 bases fitting TRBD1. Germline trimming cut 5 bases from V and 2 bases from J; bases unmatched to any gene: 13. Looked up from germline, CDR1 is MDHEN and CDR2 is SYDVKM. The CDR3 contains 17 residues. CDR3 residues: CASSPPGQGRFTYEQYV. DNA of the CDR3: TGTGCCAGCAGTCCCCCGGGACAGGGAAGGTTCACCTACGAGCAGTACGTC.

The V and J genes are TRBV11-2 and TRBJ2-1, with a weak D call TRBD2 (5 bases). Deletions cut 3 bases from V and 9 bases from J, with 12 bases between. The CDR3 length is 13 residues. CDR1 SGHAT and CDR2 FQNNGV come from the germline V gene. The CDR3 loop is CASSFRMAGEQFF. The CDR3 DNA follows: TGTGCCAGCAGCTTCCGGATGGCGGGTGAGCAGTTCTTC.

Only a few counts were recorded for this clonotype. This chain uses TRBV6-5 with TRBJ2-3, with 7 positions matching TRBD1. J gave up 2 bases and V 2 bases, and 7 bases lay outside the gene matches. CDR3 length: 16 residues. Germline V gene data show CDR1 as MNHEY and CDR2 as SVGAGI. The CDR3 bases are TGTGCCAGCAGTTACGGAGTAGACAGGGACACAGATACGCAGTATTTT. This codes for CASSYGVDRDTDTQYF.

The rearrangement uses TRBV4-1 and TRBJ1-2; TRBD1 matches at 7 bases. This CDR3 is built from 18 residues. Unmatched junction bases numbered 19, after V lost 5 bases and J lost 4 bases. Germline assignment: CDR1 MGHRA and CDR2 YSYEKL. The CDR3: CASSSEGGRGGIIYGYTF. The CDR3 DNA sequence: TGCGCCAGCAGCTCGGAAGGGGGCAGGGGAGGTATTATCTATGGCTACACCTTC.

The chain combines TRBV7-2 with TRBJ2-7; 9 nucleotides align to TRBD2. The junction had 10 bases not matched to a gene; V was cut back by 7 bases and J by 3 bases. The CDR3 runs to 15 residues. The germline V gene has CDR1 SGHTA and CDR2 FQGNSA. Here the CDR3 reads CASTFHGTSFYEQYF. Written as DNA, the CDR3 is TGTGCCAGCACGTTTCACGGGACTAGCTTCTACGAGCAGTACTTC.

This clonotype has a handful of counts. The V gene is TRBV5-8, the J gene TRBJ2-7, with 10 bases that match TRBD1. CDR3 length equals 18 residues. Germline CDR1 SGHTS, CDR2 YDEGEE. The V segment lost 4 bases and the J segment 1 base; nucleotides outside the gene matches: 14. The CDR3 DNA reads as TGTGCCAGCAGCACCGTTATCGTCCGGGACAGGGGATCCTACGAGCAGTACGTC. Translating it yields CASSTVIVRDRGSYEQYV.

The chain couples TRBV28 to TRBJ1-2, with unresolved D. In germline, CDR1 is MDHEN, CDR2 SYDVKM. V lost 7 bases and J 14 bases, leaving 17 bases between the germline ends. CDR3 length: 11 amino acids. CDR3 in DNA: TGTGCCAGCACTCGATCACTCGGCCCAACCTTC. Its translation is CASTRSLGPTF.

In this sample, this clonotype turned up a few times. The genes are TRBV11-2 and TRBJ2-3; 8 bases are a match to TRBD2. The V and J ends lost 1 base and 5 bases, in that order; junction bases with no gene match: 5. Germline V lookup: CDR1 SGHAT, CDR2 FQNNGV. This CDR3 has 15 residues. The CDR3 here is CASSLVGGAVDTQYF. The CDR3 bases are TGTGCCAGCAGCTTAGTCGGGGGGGCAGTAGATACGCAGTATTTT.